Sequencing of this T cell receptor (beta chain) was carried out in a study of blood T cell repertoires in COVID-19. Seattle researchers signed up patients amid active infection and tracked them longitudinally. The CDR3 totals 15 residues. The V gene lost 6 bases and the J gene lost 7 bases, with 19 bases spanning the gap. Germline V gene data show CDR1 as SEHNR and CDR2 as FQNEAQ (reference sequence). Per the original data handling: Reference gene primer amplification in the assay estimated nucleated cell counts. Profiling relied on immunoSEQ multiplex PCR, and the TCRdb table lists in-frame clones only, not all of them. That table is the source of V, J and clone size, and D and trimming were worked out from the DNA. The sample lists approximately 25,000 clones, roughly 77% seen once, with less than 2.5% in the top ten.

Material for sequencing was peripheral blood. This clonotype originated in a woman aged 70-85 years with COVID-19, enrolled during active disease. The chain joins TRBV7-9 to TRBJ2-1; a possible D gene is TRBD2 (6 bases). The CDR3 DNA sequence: TGTGCCAGCAGACCGAGCGGGCCGAGAGGGAATGAGCAGTTCTTC. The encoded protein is CASRPSGPRGNEQFF.